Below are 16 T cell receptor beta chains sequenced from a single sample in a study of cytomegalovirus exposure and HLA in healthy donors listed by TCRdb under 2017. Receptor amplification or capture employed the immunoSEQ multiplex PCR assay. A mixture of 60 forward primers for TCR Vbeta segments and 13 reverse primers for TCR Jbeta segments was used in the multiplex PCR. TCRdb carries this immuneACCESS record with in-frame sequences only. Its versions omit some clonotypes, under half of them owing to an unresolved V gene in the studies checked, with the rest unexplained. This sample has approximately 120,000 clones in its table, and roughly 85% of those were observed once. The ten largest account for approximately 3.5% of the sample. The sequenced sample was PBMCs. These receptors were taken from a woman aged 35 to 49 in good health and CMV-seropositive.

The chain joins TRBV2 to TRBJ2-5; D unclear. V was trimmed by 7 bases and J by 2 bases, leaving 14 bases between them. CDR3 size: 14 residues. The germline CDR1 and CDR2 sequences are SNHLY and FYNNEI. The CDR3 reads CASTVSTAQETQYF. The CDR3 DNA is TGTGCCAGCACCGTATCAACAGCACAAGAGACCCAGTACTTC.

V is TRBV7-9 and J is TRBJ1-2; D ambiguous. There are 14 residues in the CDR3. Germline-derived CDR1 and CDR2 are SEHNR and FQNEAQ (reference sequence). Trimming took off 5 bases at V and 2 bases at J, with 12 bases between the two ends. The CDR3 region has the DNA TGTGCCAGCAGCGCTGTGGGCAACAACTATGGCTACACCTTC. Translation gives CASSAVGNNYGYTF.

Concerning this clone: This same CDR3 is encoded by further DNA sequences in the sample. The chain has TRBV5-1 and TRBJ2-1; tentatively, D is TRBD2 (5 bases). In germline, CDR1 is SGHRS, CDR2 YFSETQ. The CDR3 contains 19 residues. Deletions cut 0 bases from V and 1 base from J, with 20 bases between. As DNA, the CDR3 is TGCGCCAGCAGCTTGGCCCTTAGGACTCTCAGGAGGTCCTACAATGAGCAGTTCTTC. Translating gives CASSLALRTLRRSYNEQFF. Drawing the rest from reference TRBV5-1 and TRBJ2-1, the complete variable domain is KAGVTQTPRYLIKTRGQQVTLSCSPISGHRSVSWYQQTPGQGLQFLFEYFSETQRNKGNFPGRFSGRQFSNSRSEMNVSTLELGDSALYLCASSLALRTLRRSYNEQFFGPGTRLTVL.

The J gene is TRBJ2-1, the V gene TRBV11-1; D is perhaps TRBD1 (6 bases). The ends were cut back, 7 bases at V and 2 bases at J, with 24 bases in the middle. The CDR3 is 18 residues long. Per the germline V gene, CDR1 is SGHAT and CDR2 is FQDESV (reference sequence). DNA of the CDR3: TGTGCCAGCACCATAAGCGTCCAGGGGCGGAGGACCTACAATGAGCAGTTCTTC. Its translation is CASTISVQGRRTYNEQFF.

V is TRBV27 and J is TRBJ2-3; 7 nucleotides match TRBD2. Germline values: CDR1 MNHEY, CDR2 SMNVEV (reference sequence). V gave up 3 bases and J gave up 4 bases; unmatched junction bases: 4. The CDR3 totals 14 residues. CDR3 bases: TGTGCCAGCAGTTTGGGGGGGGAGGCAGATACGCAGTATTTT. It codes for CASSLGGEADTQYF.

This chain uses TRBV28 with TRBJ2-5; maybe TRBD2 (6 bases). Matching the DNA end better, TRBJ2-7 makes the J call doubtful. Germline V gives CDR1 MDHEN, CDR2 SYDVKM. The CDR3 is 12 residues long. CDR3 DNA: TGTGCCAGCAGGGAGGGACCCTACGAGCAGTACTTC. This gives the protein CASREGPYEQYF.

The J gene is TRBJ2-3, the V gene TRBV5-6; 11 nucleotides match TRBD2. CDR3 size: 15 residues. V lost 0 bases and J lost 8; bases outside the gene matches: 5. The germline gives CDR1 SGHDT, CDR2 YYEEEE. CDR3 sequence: CASSLALAGAGTQYF. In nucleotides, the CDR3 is TGTGCCAGCAGCTTGGCACTAGCGGGAGCCGGTACGCAGTATTTT.

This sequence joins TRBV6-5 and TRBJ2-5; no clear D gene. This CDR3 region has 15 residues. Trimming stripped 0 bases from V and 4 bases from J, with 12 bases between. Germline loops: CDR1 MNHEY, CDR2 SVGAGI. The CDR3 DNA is TGTGCCAGCAGTTACTCGTACCTTAGCCGAGAGACCCAGTACTTC. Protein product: CASSYSYLSRETQYF.

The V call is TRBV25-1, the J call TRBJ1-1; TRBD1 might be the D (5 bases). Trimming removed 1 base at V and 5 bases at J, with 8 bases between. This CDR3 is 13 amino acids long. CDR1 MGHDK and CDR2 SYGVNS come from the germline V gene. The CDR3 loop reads CASSEWEGTEAFF. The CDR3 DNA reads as TGTGCCAGCAGTGAATGGGAGGGGACTGAAGCTTTCTTT.

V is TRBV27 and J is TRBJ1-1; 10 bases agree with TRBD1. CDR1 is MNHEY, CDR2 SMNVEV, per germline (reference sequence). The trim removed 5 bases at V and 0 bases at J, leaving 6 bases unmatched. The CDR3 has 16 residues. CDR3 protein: CASSPFGTGVNTEAFF. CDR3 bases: TGTGCCAGCAGTCCGTTCGGGACAGGGGTGAACACTGAAGCTTTCTTT.

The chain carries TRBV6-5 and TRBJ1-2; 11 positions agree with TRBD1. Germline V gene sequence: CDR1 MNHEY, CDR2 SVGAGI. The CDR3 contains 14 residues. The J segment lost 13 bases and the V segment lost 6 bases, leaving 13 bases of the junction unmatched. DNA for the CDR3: TGTGCCAGCAGCCCCCCGGGACAGGGGGTGTCGCCCACCTTC. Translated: CASSPPGQGVSPTF.

The CDR3 DNA reads TGTGCCAGCAGCTTAGATTTAACAGCCCCGGCTTTTGGCTACACCTTC. Translation gives CASSLDLTAPAFGYTF. The V gene is TRBV11-2, the J gene TRBJ1-2; no firm D call. The CDR3 is 16 residues long. CDR1 is SGHAT, CDR2 FQNNGV, per germline. V lost 0 bases and J 7 bases, leaving 18 bases between the germline ends.

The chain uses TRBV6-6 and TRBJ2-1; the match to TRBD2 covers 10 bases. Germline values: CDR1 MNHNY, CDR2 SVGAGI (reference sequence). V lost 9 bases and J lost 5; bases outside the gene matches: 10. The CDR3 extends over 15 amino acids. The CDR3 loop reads CASSPQAGGDNEQFF. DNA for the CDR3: TGTGCCAGTTCGCCCCAAGCGGGAGGGGACAATGAGCAGTTCTTC.

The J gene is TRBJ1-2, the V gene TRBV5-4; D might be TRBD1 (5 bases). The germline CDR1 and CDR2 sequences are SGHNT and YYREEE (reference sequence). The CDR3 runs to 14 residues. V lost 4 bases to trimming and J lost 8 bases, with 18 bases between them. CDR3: CASSNIDSLGGYTF. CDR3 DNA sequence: TGTGCCAGCAGCAACATTGACAGCCTTGGCGGCTACACCTTC.

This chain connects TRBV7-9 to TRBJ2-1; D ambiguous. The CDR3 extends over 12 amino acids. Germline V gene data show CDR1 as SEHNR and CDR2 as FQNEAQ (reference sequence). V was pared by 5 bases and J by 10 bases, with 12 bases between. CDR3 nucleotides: TGTGCCAGCAGCCAAAATTCCCCAGAGCAGTTCTTC. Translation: CASSQNSPEQFF.

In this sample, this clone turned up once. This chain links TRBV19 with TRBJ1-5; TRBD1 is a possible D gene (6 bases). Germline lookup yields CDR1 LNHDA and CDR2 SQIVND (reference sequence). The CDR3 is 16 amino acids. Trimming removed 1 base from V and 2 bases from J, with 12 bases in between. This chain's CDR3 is CASSIVTGLGNQPQHF. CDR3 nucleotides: TGTGCCAGTAGTATAGTAACAGGGTTAGGCAATCAGCCCCAGCATTTT.